Below, one T cell receptor beta chain is given with its context. Its antigen is undetermined. With random hexamers, reverse transcription was performed on about 0.5 to 1 ug of RNA. TCRdb called the immunoSEQ multiplex PCR reads again in MiXCR, with one record for every CDR3 protein. The sample has about 100,000 distinct CDR3 sequences, 95% seen once. This entry comes from a study of CD8 T cells in Susac syndrome. The study, taken as a whole, reports: The authors acknowledged that their TCR sequencing and HLA analysis involved a relatively small number of individuals.

The CDR3 runs 14 residues. The germline V gene has CDR1 SQVTM and CDR2 ANQGSEA. V lost 0 bases to trimming and J lost 9 bases, with 15 bases between them. The J gene is TRBJ2-1, the V gene TRBV29-1; tentatively, D is TRBD2 (5 bases). The clonotype originates from a human donor with Susac syndrome. Material: CD8+ T cells from PBMCs. CDR3 DNA sequence: TGCAGCGTTGAAGATCTTTCGGGGAGTGGTGAGCAGTTCTTC. It encodes CSVEDLSGSGEQFF.